A single sample is the source of the 31 T cell receptor beta chains below, sequenced in a study of blood T cell repertoires in COVID-19. Here immunoSEQ multiplex PCR was the method, and the copy in TCRdb shows in-frame clones only, minus some. The sample includes 200,000 or so clones, about 88% of them seen just once. Sequenced: peripheral blood. The receptors were sampled from a man aged 35-49 years with active or convalescent COVID-19.

The V gene is TRBV6-6, the J gene TRBJ2-3; 14 bases are a match to TRBD2. From germline, CDR1 is MNHNY and CDR2 SVGAGI (reference sequence). The CDR3 is 19 residues long. J gave up 7 bases and V 5 bases, and 17 bases lay outside the gene matches. In DNA form, the CDR3 reads TGTGCCAGCAGTCCCTGGAGGGGACTAGCGGGAGAGAAACGTAATACGCAGTATTTT. Encoded protein: CASSPWRGLAGEKRNTQYF.

J is TRBJ2-3 and V is TRBV5-4, with D unresolved. Germline V CDR1 and CDR2: SGHNT, YYREEE (reference sequence). The CDR3 length is 14 residues. V was shortened by 2 bases and J by 6 bases, with 13 bases between the two germline ends. The CDR3: CASSFNLSPDTQYF. In nucleotides, the CDR3 is TGTGCCAGCAGCTTCAACCTTAGCCCCGATACGCAGTATTTT.

This clone has more than one count but fewer than ten. This chain connects TRBV27 to TRBJ2-3; 8 bases match TRBD1. The trim removed 8 bases at V and 1 base at J, leaving 11 bases unmatched. From germline, CDR1 is MNHEY and CDR2 SMNVEV (reference sequence). This CDR3 region has 16 residues. The CDR3 DNA reads as TGTGCCAGCTGGACGGGCCCGGGACAGGGCACAGATACGCAGTATTTT. This sequence encodes CASWTGPGQGTDTQYF.

This sequence joins TRBV5-1 and TRBJ2-7; 10 bases fit TRBD1. The CDR3 is 20 residues long. Germline CDR1 reads SGHRS; CDR2 reads YFSETQ. V shed 0 bases, J shed 2 bases, and the junction held 17 bases outside the gene matches. As DNA, the CDR3 is TGCGCCAGCAGCTTGGGGGGACAGGGGATCTCAACCCGAGCCCCCTACGAGCAGTACTTC. The encoded protein is CASSLGGQGISTRAPYEQYF.

This clone was recorded only once. The gene calls are TRBV5-6 and TRBJ2-7; D is undetermined. The CDR3 loop spans 14 amino acids. The V end was cut by 1 base, the J end by 0 bases, with 8 bases between. CDR1 is SGHDT and CDR2 is YYEEEE in the germline V gene. CDR3 nucleotides: TGTGCCAGCAGCTTGTTAGTGAGCTCCTACGAGCAGTACTTC. Translating it yields CASSLLVSSYEQYF.

The rearrangement links TRBV5-1 to TRBJ1-5, with a possible D match to TRBD1 (6 bases). Germline V gene data show CDR1 as SGHRS and CDR2 as YFSETQ. The CDR3 has 14 amino acids. V lost 2 bases to trimming and J lost 4 bases, with 10 bases between them. Written as DNA, the CDR3 is TGCGCCAGCAGCTTAAGGGGGGGAAATCAGCCCCAGCATTTT. This encodes CASSLRGGNQPQHF. The full variable domain, completed using reference TRBV5-1 and TRBJ1-5, is KAGVTQTPRYLIKTRGQQVTLSCSPISGHRSVSWYQQTPGQGLQFLFEYFSETQRNKGNFPGRFSGRQFSNSRSEMNVSTLELGDSALYLCASSLRGGNQPQHFGDGTRLSIL.

This sequence joins TRBV5-5 and TRBJ1-2, with TRBD1 as a possible D gene (5 bases). Trimming removed 4 bases at V and 5 bases at J, with 12 bases between. Germline CDR1 reads SGHKS; CDR2 reads YYEKEE (reference sequence). The CDR3 extends over 13 amino acids. This CDR3 reads CASSPGGFYGYTF. The DNA for the CDR3 is TGTGCCAGCAGCCCCGGGGGATTTTATGGCTACACCTTC. Supplemented by reference TRBV5-5 and TRBJ1-2, the full variable domain reads DAGVTQSPTHLIKTRGQQVTLRCSPISGHKSVSWYQQVLGQGPQFIFQYYEKEERGRGNFPDRFSARQFPNYSSELNVNALLLGDSALYLCASSPGGFYGYTFGSGTRLTVV.

This clone was observed many times. The chain has TRBV2 and TRBJ1-2; 8 bases agree with TRBD1. The V and J ends lost 6 bases and 3 bases, in that order; junction bases with no gene match: 9. The CDR3 spans 15 residues. Germline V CDR1 and CDR2: SNHLY, FYNNEI. The CDR3 protein is CASSPLQGGYYGYTF. The CDR3 nucleotides are TGTGCCAGCAGCCCATTACAGGGGGGCTACTATGGCTACACCTTC.

This clone was picked up one time. The chain recombines TRBV11-2 with TRBJ2-1, with 8 positions matching TRBD2. From germline, CDR1 is SGHAT and CDR2 FQNNGV. This CDR3 region has 20 residues. V shed 0 bases, J shed 4 bases, and the junction held 17 bases outside the gene matches. The CDR3 spells CASSLDLTGGREKTYNEQFF. The CDR3 DNA sequence: TGTGCCAGCAGCTTAGATCTAACGGGAGGGCGAGAAAAAACTTACAATGAGCAGTTCTTC.

CDR3 protein: CASSPGTTGVNTEAFF. The CDR3 region has the DNA TGTGCCAGCAGCCCGGGGACCACAGGGGTGAACACTGAAGCTTTCTTT. The chain employs TRBV5-6 and TRBJ1-1, with 7 bases matching TRBD1. The CDR3 spans 16 residues. The germline V gene encodes CDR1 SGHDT and CDR2 YYEEEE. V gave up 4 bases and J gave up 0 bases; unmatched junction bases: 9.

The rearrangement links TRBV27 to TRBJ1-1, with 8 bases fitting TRBD1. The junction had 13 bases not matched to a gene; V was cut back by 4 bases and J by 9 bases. Germline lookup yields CDR1 MNHEY and CDR2 SMNVEV (reference sequence). The CDR3 has 15 residues. CDR3 amino acids: CASSSPMDRESQAFF. The CDR3 nucleotides are TGTGCCAGCAGTTCTCCTATGGACAGGGAGTCCCAAGCTTTCTTT.

The chain is built from TRBV5-1 and TRBJ2-1; D gene uncertain. The CDR3 runs to 15 residues. V was shortened by 3 bases and J by 8 bases, with 18 bases between the two germline ends. From germline, CDR1 is SGHRS and CDR2 YFSETQ. The CDR3 bases are TGCGCCAGCAGCTCCCTAATTAGCACCCCTGATGAGCAGTTCTTC. It encodes CASSSLISTPDEQFF.

V usage is TRBV28 and J usage is TRBJ1-1; D is unresolved. The CDR3 length is 12 residues. Germline CDR1 reads MDHEN; CDR2 reads SYDVKM. Trimming removed 3 bases at V and 8 bases at J, with 10 bases between. The CDR3 is CASSFIVTEAFF. CDR3 bases: TGTGCCAGCAGTTTCATTGTTACAGAAGCTTTCTTT. The full variable domain, with the rest looked up from reference TRBV28 and TRBJ1-1, is DVKVTQSSRYLVKRTGEKVFLECVQDMDHENMFWYRQDPGLGLRLIYFSYDVKMKEKGDIPEGYSVSREKKERFSLILESASTNQTSMYLCASSFIVTEAFFGQGTRLTVV.

V gene TRBV12-5 combines with J gene TRBJ1-3; 8 nucleotides agree with TRBD1. The CDR3 covers 12 residues. The ends lost 5 bases at V and 10 bases at J; junction bases unmatched: 4. CDR1 and CDR2 (germline): LGHNT, FRNRAP. DNA of the CDR3: TGTGCTAGTGGTGTAGACAGGGGAACCATATATTTT. This gives the protein CASGVDRGTIYF.

This CDR3 reads CASSTSGLNYEQYF. For the CDR3, the DNA is TGTGCCAGTAGTACCTCCGGGTTGAATTACGAGCAGTACTTC. The chain recombines TRBV19 with TRBJ2-7; D is ambiguous. V gave up 4 bases and J gave up 4 bases, with 14 bases separating them. Germline CDR1 and CDR2: LNHDA and SQIVND (reference sequence). This CDR3 contains 14 residues. Full variable domain (remainder filled in from reference TRBV19 and TRBJ2-7): DGGITQSPKYLFRKEGQNVTLSCEQNLNHDAMYWYRQDPGQGLRLIYYSQIVNDFQKGDIAEGYSVSREKKESFPLTVTSAQKNPTAFYLCASSTSGLNYEQYFGPGTRLTVT.

The rearrangement joins TRBV4-1 to TRBJ2-5; tentative D call: TRBD2 (6 bases). Germline CDR1 is MGHRA and CDR2 is YSYEKL. This CDR3 is 14 amino acids long. With 4 bases removed from V and 5 bases from J, the gap between germline ends came to 14 bases. Here the CDR3 reads CASSPGPGAETQYF. CDR3 nucleotides: TGCGCCAGCAGCCCGGGACCGGGAGCCGAGACCCAGTACTTC.

This clone was seen more than once but under ten times. This rearrangement joins TRBV6-5 to TRBJ2-5; possibly TRBD2 for D (5 bases). Germline values: CDR1 MNHEY, CDR2 SVGAGI. Trimming took off 6 bases at V and 5 bases at J, with 16 bases between the two ends. The CDR3 covers 14 residues. The CDR3 DNA sequence: TGTGCCAGCAGCGAGGACCTCAGGAGGGAGACCCAGTACTTC. Residues: CASSEDLRRETQYF.

J is TRBJ2-7 and V is TRBV5-1; the match to TRBD1 covers 10 bases. Germline loops: CDR1 SGHRS, CDR2 YFSETQ. The J segment lost 2 bases and the V segment lost 6 bases, leaving 11 bases of the junction unmatched. The CDR3 is made up of 16 amino acids. The CDR3 region is CASTLGPGQGAYEQYF. The DNA of the CDR3 is TGCGCCAGCACCCTGGGCCCAGGACAGGGGGCCTACGAGCAGTACTTC.

V and J are TRBV19 and TRBJ1-1, with D possibly matching TRBD1 (5 bases). The CDR3 runs 14 residues. CDR1 is LNHDA, CDR2 SQIVND, per germline (reference sequence). V lost 3 bases to trimming and J lost 7 bases, with 15 bases between them. CDR3 in amino acids: CASSMWGRGFEAFF. CDR3 nucleotides: TGTGCCAGTAGTATGTGGGGTAGGGGCTTTGAAGCTTTCTTT.

This chain links TRBV4-1 with TRBJ1-1; D might be TRBD1 (6 bases). Germline loops: CDR1 MGHRA, CDR2 YSYEKL. The V gene lost 6 bases and the J gene lost 5 bases, with 16 bases spanning the gap. The CDR3 runs to 14 residues. The CDR3 DNA is TGCGCCAGCAGGGGCGCCCTGAGGGGGACTGAAGCTTTCTTT. It codes for CASRGALRGTEAFF.

J is TRBJ1-2 and V is TRBV2; D perhaps matches TRBD1 (5 bases). Germline values: CDR1 SNHLY, CDR2 FYNNEI. V lost 5 bases to trimming and J lost 6 bases, with 16 bases between them. This CDR3 region has 14 residues. The CDR3 spells CASSTLRGGDGYTF. For the CDR3, the DNA is TGTGCCAGCAGTACCTTAAGGGGTGGGGATGGCTACACCTTC.

This sequence joins TRBV5-6 and TRBJ1-5; D perhaps matches TRBD1 (6 bases). Germline-derived CDR1 and CDR2 are SGHDT and YYEEEE. The CDR3 consists of 16 residues. Trimming removed 4 bases at V and 2 bases at J, with 16 bases between. The CDR3, as DNA: TGTGCCAGCAGCCTAGAGACAGGTTCTGGCAATCAGCCCCAGCATTTT. This encodes CASSLETGSGNQPQHF.

The V and J genes are TRBV7-6 and TRBJ1-2; D unresolved. Per germline, CDR1 SGHVS and CDR2 FNYEAQ. CDR3 length equals 15 residues. Trimming took 7 bases from V and 4 from J, leaving 19 bases between them. As DNA, the CDR3 is TGTGCCAGCAAGCTAGACTCTTATTCCTCCTATGGCTACACCTTC. Translated: CASKLDSYSSYGYTF. Together with reference TRBV7-6 and TRBJ1-2, the CDR3 gives the full variable domain: GAGVSQSPRYKVTKRGQDVALRCDPISGHVSLYWYRQALGQGPEFLTYFNYEAQQDKSGLPNDRFSAERPEGSISTLTIQRTEQRDSAMYRCASKLDSYSSYGYTFGSGTRLTVV.

This sequence joins TRBV5-1 and TRBJ2-3, with a possible D match to TRBD2 (5 bases). Trimming left V 7 bases short and J 1 base short, with 13 bases between. Per the germline V gene, CDR1 is SGHRS and CDR2 is YFSETQ. The CDR3 has 14 residues. DNA for the CDR3: TGCGCCAGCGGGGTGGACTTACGCACAGATACGCAGTATTTT. This sequence encodes CASGVDLRTDTQYF.

The chain joins TRBV27 to TRBJ1-1, with D perhaps matching TRBD1 (5 bases). CDR1 and CDR2 (germline): MNHEY, SMNVEV (reference sequence). V was clipped by 6 bases and J by 5 bases, with 16 bases between them. The CDR3 is 14 residues long. In DNA, the CDR3 is TGTGCCAGCAGATTTACAGGAAGGAAGACTGAAGCTTTCTTT. Its protein product is CASRFTGRKTEAFF.

The gene calls are TRBV7-8 and TRBJ2-7, with 9 bases lining up with TRBD1. Germline CDR1 SGHVS, CDR2 FQNEAQ. Trimming took 0 bases from V and 4 from J; bases not matched to a gene: 7. The CDR3 length is 16 residues. CDR3 nucleotides: TGTGCCAGCAGCTTAGCGCCACAGGGGGCGCGGTACGAGCAGTACTTC. This translates into CASSLAPQGARYEQYF.

The J gene is TRBJ2-2, the V gene TRBV27; TRBD1 aligns across 11 bases. V lost 8 bases, J lost 6 bases, and 5 bases stayed unmatched. CDR1 is MNHEY and CDR2 is SMNVEV in the germline V gene (reference sequence). The CDR3 runs to 14 residues. The CDR3 coding sequence is TGTGCCAGCGGTGGACAGGGGGCGGCCGGGGAGCTGTTTTTT. This translates into CASGGQGAAGELFF.

V is TRBV3-1 (or the pseudogene TRBV3-2) and J is TRBJ2-1; D remains unclear. Trimming removed 4 bases at V and 10 bases at J, with 17 bases between. Germline V gene data show CDR1 as LGHDT and CDR2 as YNNKEL (reference sequence). This CDR3 comprises 14 residues. The CDR3 region is CASSPSPLRAEQFF. The CDR3 region has the DNA TGTGCCAGCAGCCCATCACCGCTAAGAGCGGAGCAGTTCTTC.

The genes are TRBV12-3 or TRBV12-4 and TRBJ1-1; no definite D call. The CDR3 covers 13 residues. Trimming cost V 3 bases and J 0 bases, with 5 bases left between them. CDR3 nucleotides: TGTGCCAGCAGTTTCGCAGTGAACACTGAAGCTTTCTTT. It encodes CASSFAVNTEAFF.

The chain joins TRBV2 to TRBJ2-5; TRBD2 aligns across 8 bases. This CDR3 spans 14 amino acids. V lost 6 bases and J lost 4; bases outside the gene matches: 7. Germline CDR1 and CDR2: SNHLY and FYNNEI. The CDR3 nucleotides are TGTGCCAGCAGGGGGACTAGATCCACAGAGACCCAGTACTTC. Translating gives CASRGTRSTETQYF.

The chain uses TRBV7-2 and TRBJ1-2; D is unclear. The CDR3 is made up of 13 amino acids. Germline V gene lookup returns CDR1 SGHTA and CDR2 FQGNSA. Trimming took off 5 bases at V and 6 bases at J, with 13 bases between the two ends. For the CDR3, the DNA is TGTGCCAGCAGCCCGACGACTATGCATGGCTACACCTTC. Amino acid sequence: CASSPTTMHGYTF.